The clone carrying this TCR beta chain was observed a few times. The antigen is unknown. TCRdb keeps only in-frame clones here, not all; method: immunoSEQ multiplex PCR. The sample holds 95,000 to 150,000 clones, roughly 87% seen once. This sample stems from a study of T cell responses to AZD1222 COVID-19 vaccine. Study-wide results and caveats: Donor demographics were predominantly white British with a female majority; clonal diversity may be underestimated. Reports say nearly half of spike-specific TCRs go after unmutated variant regions. Vaccine-associated CD4 TCRs spanned spike, dominant at 160-218 and 743-854.

Germline CDR1 reads ENHRY; CDR2 reads SYGVKD. The V segment lost 0 bases and the J segment 10 bases; nucleotides outside the gene matches: 6. The length of the CDR3 is 15 residues. This rearrangement joins TRBV10-3 to TRBJ1-6; 7 positions match TRBD1. Sequenced here: peripheral blood, sampled on day 0 of AZD1222 vaccination. This receptor was identified in an adult in good health. For the CDR3, the DNA is TGTGCCATCAGTGAGTCAGGGCAGGGGGGCTCACCCCTCCACTTT. The encoded protein is CAISESGQGGSPLHF.